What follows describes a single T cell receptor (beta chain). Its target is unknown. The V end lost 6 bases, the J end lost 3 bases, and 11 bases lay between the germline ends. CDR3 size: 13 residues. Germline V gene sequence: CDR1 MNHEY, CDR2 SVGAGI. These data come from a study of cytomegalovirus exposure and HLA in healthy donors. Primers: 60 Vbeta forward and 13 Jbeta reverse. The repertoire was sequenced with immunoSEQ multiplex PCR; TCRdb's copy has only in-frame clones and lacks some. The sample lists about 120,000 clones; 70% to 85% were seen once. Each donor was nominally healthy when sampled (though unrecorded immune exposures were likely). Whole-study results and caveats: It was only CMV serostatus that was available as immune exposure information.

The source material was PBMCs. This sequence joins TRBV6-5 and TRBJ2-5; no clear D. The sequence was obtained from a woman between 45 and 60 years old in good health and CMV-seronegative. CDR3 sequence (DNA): TGTGCCAGCAGCCTAATTCAGGAAGAGACCCAGTACTTC. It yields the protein CASSLIQEETQYF.